The TCR beta chain described here comes from a study of graft-versus-host responses after intestinal transplantation. Germline V lookup: CDR1 SEHNR, CDR2 FQNEAQ (reference sequence). V gave up 4 bases and J gave up 0 bases, with 13 bases separating them. This CDR3 has 16 residues. Here immunoSEQ multiplex PCR was the method, and the copy in TCRdb shows in-frame clones only, minus some. The sample has around 2,200 clones; 25% to 35% are singletons. CFSE-labeled responder cells (approximately 200,000) were plated with approximately 200,000 irradiated, violet-dye-labeled stimulator cells. This clone was seen only a few times.

This receptor was obtained from a human patient who was an organ donor for intestinal transplantation. The chain recombines TRBV7-9 with TRBJ2-1; TRBD1 is a possible D gene (6 bases). The sample consisted of alloreactive CD8+ T cells from a mixed lymphocyte reaction culture, taken before transplantation. The subset denotes: CFSE-low proliferating T cells sorted from roughly six-day pre-transplant mixed lymphocyte reaction (GvH or HvG direction). The CDR3 protein is CASSSNRASSYNEQFF. CDR3 nucleotides: TGTGCCAGCAGCTCAAACAGGGCCAGCTCCTACAATGAGCAGTTCTTC.